Below, 7 T cell receptor beta chains from the same sample are listed, as sequenced in a study of blood T cell repertoires in COVID-19. Profiling relied on immunoSEQ multiplex PCR, and the TCRdb table lists in-frame clones only, not all of them. The sample has about 46,000 clones, roughly 88% seen once. The sequencing sample was made of peripheral blood. The receptors derive from a woman older than 75 with COVID-19, enrolled during active disease.

V is TRBV18 and J is TRBJ2-1, with D hard to call. CDR1 KGHSH and CDR2 LQKENI come from the germline V gene. This CDR3 contains 13 residues. The V gene lost 1 base and the J gene lost 8 bases, with 9 bases spanning the gap. Here the CDR3 DNA reads TGTGCCAGCTCACCACAGTCGGTCCATGAGCAGTTCTTC. Amino acids: CASSPQSVHEQFF. The variable domain in full, completed from reference TRBV18 and TRBJ2-1, reads NAGVMQNPRHLVRRRGQEARLRCSPMKGHSHVYWYRQLPEEGLKFMVYLQKENIIDESGMPKERFSAEFPKEGPSILRIQQVVRGDSAAYFCASSPQSVHEQFFGPGTRLTVL.

V and J are TRBV5-6 and TRBJ2-3; tentative D call: TRBD2 (5 bases). Germline V gene data show CDR1 as SGHDT and CDR2 as YYEEEE. The CDR3 is 14 residues long. V was pared by 2 bases and J by 0 bases, with 7 bases between. The chain's CDR3 is CASSLPGSTDTQYF. The DNA for the CDR3 is TGTGCCAGCAGCTTACCGGGGAGCACAGATACGCAGTATTTT.

The rearrangement links TRBV5-8 to TRBJ1-2, with a possible D match to TRBD1 (5 bases). The CDR3 loop spans 13 amino acids. Looked up from germline, CDR1 is SGHTS and CDR2 is YDEGEE. The V and J ends lost 4 bases and 2 bases respectively, with 9 bases between them. CDR3 sequence reads: CASSRDRNYGYTF. CDR3 DNA sequence: TGTGCCAGCAGCCGTGACAGAAACTATGGCTACACCTTC.

V gene TRBV7-9 combines with J gene TRBJ2-1; a weak D match, TRBD2 (6 bases). Germline loops: CDR1 SEHNR, CDR2 FQNEAQ (reference sequence). V lost 5 bases and J lost 5, with 16 bases in between. The CDR3 totals 15 residues. The CDR3, as DNA: TGTGCCAGCAGCCCCCGGGGGTTGCGGAACAATGAGCAGTTCTTC. This encodes CASSPRGLRNNEQFF.

This chain connects TRBV6-1 to TRBJ1-2; no clear D gene. The CDR3 spans 16 residues. Germline assignment: CDR1 MNHNS and CDR2 SASEGT. Trimming stripped 0 bases from V and 4 bases from J, with 15 bases between. CDR3: CASSEAPGAVIYGYTF. CDR3 bases: TGTGCCAGCAGTGAAGCACCAGGCGCTGTGATCTATGGCTACACCTTC.

The V and J genes are TRBV29-1 and TRBJ1-2; 11 nucleotides agree with TRBD1. In germline, CDR1 is SQVTM, CDR2 ANQGSEA. The CDR3 has 14 residues. V was pared by 3 bases and J by 1 base, with 1 base of the junction left unmatched. In DNA form, the CDR3 reads TGCAGCGTTGACGGGACAGGGGGTAACTATGGCTACACCTTC. This sequence encodes CSVDGTGGNYGYTF.

CDR3 sequence (DNA): TGTGCCAGCTCACCCCCAGGTTCTGATACGCAGTATTTT. Amino acid sequence: CASSPPGSDTQYF. This chain links TRBV18 with TRBJ2-3; D is undetermined. The CDR3 spans 13 residues. The V end was cut by 3 bases, the J end by 6 bases, with 10 bases between. Per germline, CDR1 KGHSH and CDR2 LQKENI.